This TCR beta chain was sequenced for a study of healthy donors' naive CD4 and CD8 T cells. About the research overall: All functional IMGT TCR alpha variants were covered by new primers. Study findings and constraints: Reportedly, most V and J gene segments showed naive CD4+ versus CD8+ bias.

Each TCR library used 500 ng of total RNA and a linear amplification protocol. Under the authors' procedure: Tens of thousands of TCR alpha transcripts were sequenced from 5 healthy donors. TCRdb re-called the reads with MiXCR, one entry per CDR3 protein. TCRdb's processing, not the study's, gives the V and J calls here. Of approximately 200,000 distinct CDR3 sequences listed, about 74% are singletons. This CDR3 contains 14 residues. CDR1 LNHDA and CDR2 SQIVND come from the germline V gene (reference sequence). Between the trimmed V and J ends, which lost 7 bases and 1 base, there was a span of 11 bases. Naive CD4+ cells were sorted as CD4+CD8-CD45RO-CD45RA+; naive CD8+ as CD8+CD4-CD45RA+CD27bright. As to this clonotype: Antigen unknown.

The sequencing sample was made of naive CD4+ and CD8+ T cells sorted from blood, pooled from several donors. The source of this sequence is a pool of human donors in good health; the sample pools cells from several healthy donors. V is TRBV19 and J is TRBJ2-1; maybe TRBD1 (5 bases). CDR3: CASTAPGSYNEQFF. The DNA for the CDR3 is TGTGCCAGTACGGCGCCAGGGTCCTACAATGAGCAGTTCTTC.